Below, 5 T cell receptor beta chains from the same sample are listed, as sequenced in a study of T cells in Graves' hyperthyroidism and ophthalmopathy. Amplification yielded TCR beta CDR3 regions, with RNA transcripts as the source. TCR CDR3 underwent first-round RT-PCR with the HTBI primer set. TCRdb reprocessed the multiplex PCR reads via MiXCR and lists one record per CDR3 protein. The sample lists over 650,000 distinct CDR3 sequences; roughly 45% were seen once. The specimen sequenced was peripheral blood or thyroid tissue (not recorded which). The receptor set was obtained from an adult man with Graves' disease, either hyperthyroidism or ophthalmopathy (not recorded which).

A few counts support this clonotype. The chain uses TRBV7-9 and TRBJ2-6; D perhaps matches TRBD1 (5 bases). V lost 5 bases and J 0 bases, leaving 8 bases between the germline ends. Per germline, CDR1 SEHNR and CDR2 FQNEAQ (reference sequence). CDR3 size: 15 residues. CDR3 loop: CASSRGNSGANVLTF. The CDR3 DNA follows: TGTGCCAGCAGCAGGGGCAACTCTGGGGCCAACGTCCTGACTTTC. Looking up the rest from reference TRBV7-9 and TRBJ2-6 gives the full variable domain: DTGVSQNPRHKITKRGQNVTFRCDPISEHNRLYWYRQTLGQGPEFLTYFQNEAQLEKSRLLSDRFSAERPKGSFSTLEIQRTEQGDSAMYLCASSRGNSGANVLTFGAGSRLTVL.

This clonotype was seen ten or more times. CDR3 in DNA: TGTGCCAGTAGTACGGGACAGTCGGGCACTGAAGCTTTCTTT. Encoded protein: CASSTGQSGTEAFF. The chain links TRBV19 to TRBJ1-1, with 7 bases identical to TRBD1. The CDR3 consists of 14 residues. CDR1 is LNHDA and CDR2 is SQIVND in the germline V gene (reference sequence). V shed 4 bases, J shed 4 bases, and the junction held 6 bases outside the gene matches.

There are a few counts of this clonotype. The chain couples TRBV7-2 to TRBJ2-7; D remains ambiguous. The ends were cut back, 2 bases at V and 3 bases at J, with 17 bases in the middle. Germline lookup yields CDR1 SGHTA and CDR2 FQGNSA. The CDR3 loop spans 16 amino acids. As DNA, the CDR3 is TGTGCCAGCAGCTTACTTTTCACCTGGCGGCGCTACGAGCAGTACTTC. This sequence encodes CASSLLFTWRRYEQYF. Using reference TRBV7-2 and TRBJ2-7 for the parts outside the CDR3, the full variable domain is GAGVSQSPSNKVTEKGKDVELRCDPISGHTALYWYRQSLGQGLEFLIYFQGNSAPDKSGLPSDRFSAERTGGSVSTLTIQRTQQEDSAVYLCASSLLFTWRRYEQYFGPGTRLTVT.

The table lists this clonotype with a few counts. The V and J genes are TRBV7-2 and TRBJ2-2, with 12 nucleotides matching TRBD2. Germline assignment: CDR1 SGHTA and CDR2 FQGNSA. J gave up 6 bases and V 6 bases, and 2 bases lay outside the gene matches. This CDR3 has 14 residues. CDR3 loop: CASRLAGGPGELFF. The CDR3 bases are TGTGCCAGCAGACTAGCGGGAGGCCCCGGGGAGCTGTTTTTT.

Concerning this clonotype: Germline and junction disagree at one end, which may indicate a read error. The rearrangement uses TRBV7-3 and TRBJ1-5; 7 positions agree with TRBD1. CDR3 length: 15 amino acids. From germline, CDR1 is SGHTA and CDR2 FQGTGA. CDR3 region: CAGRQGGFSNQPQHF. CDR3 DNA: TGTGCCGGCAGGCAGGGGGGATTTAGCAATCAGCCCCAGCATTTT.